One sample yielded the 4 T cell receptor beta chains listed below, sequenced in a study of cytomegalovirus exposure and HLA in healthy donors. A multiplex PCR was run with 60 Vbeta primers and 13 Jbeta primers. Clones were sequenced by immunoSEQ multiplex PCR, and TCRdb holds only the in-frame ones, with some missing. This sample yields 150,000 or so clones, of which less than 90% are seen a single time; about 4% belongs to the top ten. The material sequenced was PBMCs. The receptor source for this set is a man aged 45 to 65 in good health and CMV-seropositive.

The gene calls are TRBV27 and TRBJ2-3, with TRBD2 identical over 7 bases. Per the germline V gene, CDR1 is MNHEY and CDR2 is SMNVEV (reference sequence). The length of the CDR3 is 15 residues. V was pared by 10 bases and J by 5 bases, with 15 bases of the junction left unmatched. CDR3 protein: CATLVMTSIGDTQYF. CDR3 sequence (DNA): TGTGCCACCCTAGTCATGACTAGCATCGGAGATACGCAGTATTTT.

This chain joins TRBV5-1 and TRBJ2-2, with 8 bases matching TRBD1. CDR3 size: 15 residues. V lost 4 bases and J lost 5; bases outside the gene matches: 7. Germline CDR1 reads SGHRS; CDR2 reads YFSETQ. CDR3 protein: CASSQPGQATGELFF. CDR3 sequence (DNA): TGCGCCAGCAGCCAACCGGGACAGGCGACCGGGGAGCTGTTTTTT.

The V gene is TRBV30, the J gene TRBJ2-1; 9 bases are a match to TRBD2. The J segment lost 7 bases and the V segment lost 2 bases, leaving 15 bases of the junction unmatched. Germline CDR1 and CDR2: GTSNPN and SVGIG (reference sequence). This CDR3 has 17 residues. The chain's CDR3 is CAWSIPGGSGSSNEQFF. The DNA of the CDR3 is TGTGCCTGGAGTATCCCCGGGGGTAGCGGGAGTAGTAATGAGCAGTTCTTC.

The V and J genes are TRBV30 and TRBJ1-1, with TRBD1 matching over 7 bases. The CDR3 sequence is 11 residues long. J lost 11 bases, V lost 2 bases, and 5 bases had no gene match. CDR1 is GTSNPN and CDR2 is SVGIG in the germline V gene (reference sequence). The CDR3 loop is CAWSNRGLAFF. The CDR3 DNA is TGTGCCTGGAGTAATAGGGGGCTTGCTTTCTTT.